The next 17 T cell receptor beta chains were all read from a single sample in a study of cytomegalovirus exposure and HLA in healthy donors. Use of 60 Vbeta and 13 Jbeta primers characterized the PCR. Profiled with immunoSEQ multiplex PCR; TCRdb holds only in-frame clones, not every one. This table has roughly 99,000 clones, over 65% appearing once. The sequenced material came from PBMCs. These receptors came from a man between 60 and 75 years old in good health and CMV-seropositive.

V usage is TRBV7-2 and J usage is TRBJ2-1; TRBD2 might be the D (5 bases). Trimming shortened V by 4 bases and J by 9 bases, and 13 bases separated the two germline ends. Germline-derived CDR1 and CDR2 are SGHTA and FQGNSA. This CDR3 is built from 13 residues. The CDR3 reads CASSYTSSSEQFF. The CDR3 coding sequence is TGTGCCAGCAGCTATACGTCTAGCAGTGAGCAGTTCTTC.

The J gene is TRBJ2-5, the V gene TRBV5-1, with TRBD2 matching over 9 bases. Germline V gives CDR1 SGHRS, CDR2 YFSETQ. The CDR3 is 15 amino acids. Losses at the gene ends were 1 base for V and 1 base for J; bases not matched to a gene: 2. The CDR3 is CASSLSGGTQETQYF. CDR3 DNA sequence: TGCGCCAGCAGCTTGAGCGGGGGGACCCAAGAGACCCAGTACTTC. The whole variable domain, filled in from reference TRBV5-1 and TRBJ2-5, reads KAGVTQTPRYLIKTRGQQVTLSCSPISGHRSVSWYQQTPGQGLQFLFEYFSETQRNKGNFPGRFSGRQFSNSRSEMNVSTLELGDSALYLCASSLSGGTQETQYFGPGTRLLVL.

J is TRBJ1-2 and V is TRBV20-1, with D uncertain. The germline V and J ends were trimmed by 2 bases and 7 bases, with 5 bases remaining between them. The CDR3 has 10 residues. Germline V gene lookup returns CDR1 DFQATT and CDR2 SNEGSKA (reference sequence). This CDR3 is CSARFGGYTF. The CDR3 coding sequence is TGCAGTGCTAGATTCGGTGGCTACACCTTC.

The genes are TRBV27 and TRBJ1-4; D is ambiguous. V lost 5 bases to trimming and J lost 0 bases, with 13 bases between them. The CDR3 runs 16 residues. Germline lookup yields CDR1 MNHEY and CDR2 SMNVEV (reference sequence). The CDR3 DNA sequence: TGTGCCAGCAGTCCTCGAACACCTGCAACTAATGAAAAACTGTTTTTT. This codes for CASSPRTPATNEKLFF. Full variable domain (missing parts from reference TRBV27 and TRBJ1-4): EAQVTQNPRYLITVTGKKLTVTCSQNMNHEYMSWYRQDPGLGLRQIYYSMNVEVTDKGDVPEGYKVSRKEKRNFPLILESPSPNQTSLYFCASSPRTPATNEKLFFGSGTQLSVL.

The chain has TRBV2 and TRBJ2-1; 9 bases align to TRBD2. Germline loops: CDR1 SNHLY, CDR2 FYNNEI. J gave up 1 base and V 6 bases, and 7 bases lay outside the gene matches. CDR3 size: 16 residues. This CDR3 is CASRVLAGVSYNEQFF. The CDR3 DNA follows: TGTGCCAGCAGGGTCTTAGCGGGGGTTTCCTACAATGAGCAGTTCTTC.

J is TRBJ1-6 and V is TRBV6-5; the D is unclear. Germline assignment: CDR1 MNHEY and CDR2 SVGAGI. Trimming removed 7 bases at V and 5 bases at J, with 12 bases between. The CDR3 is 14 amino acids. The CDR3 DNA reads TGTGCCAGCAAAAGACCCGGGGATAATTCACCCCTCCACTTT. The encoded protein is CASKRPGDNSPLHF.

A remark on this clone: Likely a read error: the CDR3 ends without its conserved phenylalanine or tryptophan. The DNA is omitted, as the CDR3 cannot be located on it reliably, and the CDR3 follows TCRdb's listing. Different DNA sequences within this sample yield the same CDR3. The CDR3 sequence: CASRRRDRQ. The gene calls are TRBV27 and TRBJ1-1. Germline loops: CDR1 MNHEY, CDR2 SMNVEV (reference sequence). Both ends counted, the CDR3 spans 9 residues.

The chain joins TRBV6-5 to TRBJ1-5; 9 nucleotides agree with TRBD1. Germline assignment: CDR1 MNHEY and CDR2 SVGAGI. The J segment lost 4 bases and the V segment lost 2 bases, leaving 3 bases of the junction unmatched. The CDR3 length is 15 residues. This CDR3 is CASSYDRGSNQPQHF. In DNA form, the CDR3 reads TGTGCCAGCAGTTACGACAGGGGGAGTAATCAGCCCCAGCATTTT.

This chain uses TRBV18 with TRBJ2-2, with D possibly matching TRBD2 (5 bases). The V end lost 3 bases, the J end lost 6 bases, and 17 bases lay between the germline ends. The germline CDR1 and CDR2 sequences are KGHSH and LQKENI. This CDR3 spans 16 amino acids. The CDR3 nucleotides are TGTGCCAGCTCACCTTTCGAGGGATTTGGCGCCGGGGAGCTGTTTTTT. Translating gives CASSPFEGFGAGELFF.

The genes are TRBV6-5 and TRBJ1-3; D unclear. V was clipped by 0 bases and J by 2 bases, with 8 bases between them. This CDR3 is 15 amino acids long. Germline V gene data show CDR1 as MNHEY and CDR2 as SVGAGI. CDR3 coding DNA: TGTGCCAGCAGTTACTCGACTGTCACTGGAAACACCATATATTTT. Its protein is CASSYSTVTGNTIYF.

The chain uses TRBV5-1 and TRBJ1-2, with D tentatively TRBD1 (5 bases). The CDR3 is made up of 13 amino acids. V shed 4 bases and J shed 8 bases, with 15 bases lying between them. Germline values: CDR1 SGHRS, CDR2 YFSETQ. The CDR3 protein is CASSIAGGGGYTF. The CDR3 nucleotides read TGCGCCAGCAGCATAGCCGGGGGTGGAGGCTACACCTTC. The variable domain in full, with the rest retrieved from reference TRBV5-1 and TRBJ1-2, is KAGVTQTPRYLIKTRGQQVTLSCSPISGHRSVSWYQQTPGQGLQFLFEYFSETQRNKGNFPGRFSGRQFSNSRSEMNVSTLELGDSALYLCASSIAGGGGYTFGSGTRLTVV.

The J gene is TRBJ2-1, the V gene TRBV7-2; 7 bases match TRBD1. With 5 bases clipped from V and 9 bases from J, the junction kept 10 bases outside the gene matches. There are 14 residues in the CDR3. Germline lookup yields CDR1 SGHTA and CDR2 FQGNSA. The CDR3 sequence: CASSPRQGWGEQFF. The DNA of the CDR3 is TGTGCCAGCAGCCCTCGACAGGGATGGGGTGAGCAGTTCTTC.

The chain has TRBV21-1 and TRBJ1-5. TRBV21-1 is labeled a pseudogene. The CDR3 totals 17 residues. The CDR3 nucleotides read TGTGCCAGCAGTTCGGTGACAGCGGGGCTAATCAATCAGCCCCAGCATTTT. Its translation: CASSSVTAGLINQPQHF.

The chain combines TRBV5-1 with TRBJ2-5; 8 bases fit TRBD1. The CDR3 covers 15 residues. In germline, CDR1 is SGHRS, CDR2 YFSETQ. The ends lost 3 bases at V and 5 bases at J; junction bases unmatched: 9. CDR3: CASSSLGQGVETQYF. For the CDR3, the DNA is TGCGCCAGCAGCTCACTCGGACAGGGCGTGGAGACCCAGTACTTC.

The chain is built from TRBV30 and TRBJ2-5; D might be TRBD1 (6 bases). Trimming shortened V by 0 bases and J by 3 bases, and 23 bases separated the two germline ends. This CDR3 region has 18 residues. Germline CDR1 GTSNPN, CDR2 SVGIG (reference sequence). CDR3 DNA sequence: TGTGCCTGGAGTGTCACCAGAATCACAGGGAAGGATAAAGAGACCCAGTACTTC. This encodes CAWSVTRITGKDKETQYF.

J is TRBJ2-1 and V is TRBV9; 16 bases align to TRBD2. The CDR3 spans 18 residues. J lost 3 bases, V lost 4 bases, and 7 bases had no gene match. CDR1 and CDR2 (germline): SGDLS, YYNGEE. As DNA, the CDR3 is TGTGCCAGCAGCCCAACGGGACTAGCGGGGGGGCTCTACAATGAGCAGTTCTTC. It specifies CASSPTGLAGGLYNEQFF.

The chain is built from TRBV5-1 and TRBJ1-3, with 9 bases identical to TRBD1. The CDR3 consists of 15 residues. Germline lookup yields CDR1 SGHRS and CDR2 YFSETQ. V lost 5 bases to trimming and J lost 1 base; unmatched junction nucleotides: 4. The CDR3 spells CASSHDRGSGNTIYF. The DNA of the CDR3 is TGCGCCAGCAGTCACGACAGGGGGTCTGGAAACACCATATATTTT.